This entry features one TCR beta chain sequence. The antigen remains unidentified. Sequencing used immunoSEQ multiplex PCR; TCRdb keeps in-frame clones, though not all of them. Of about 140,000 clones in the sample, approximately 94% are singletons; the top ten hold over 8%. The entry originates in a study of T cell responses to AZD1222 COVID-19 vaccine. Study results and limitations: Donors were chiefly white British, with a greater number of females, and clonal diversity was perhaps underestimated. Epitopes outside B.1.351 and B.1.1.7 mutated regions reportedly drew nearly half of spike TCRs.

The TCR was taken from an adult in good health. The source material was peripheral blood, sampled on day 0 of AZD1222 vaccination.

CDR3 sequence: CASSAVGYEQYF. The CDR3 DNA reads as TGTGCCAGCAGCGCCGTGGGCTACGAGCAGTACTTC. This sequence joins TRBV2 and TRBJ2-7, with D hard to call. Trimming left V 6 bases short and J 3 bases short, with 9 bases between. Per germline, CDR1 SNHLY and CDR2 FYNNEI. The length of the CDR3 is 12 residues.